This T cell receptor (beta chain) was captured in a study of glioma-infiltrating T cells after dendritic cell vaccination. For the study at large: Samples are from glioblastoma patients in Phase I and II dendritic cell vaccine trials. Dendritic cell vaccine was injected intradermally three times, biweekly. Patients received autologous tumor lysate-pulsed dendritic cell vaccination between about 2002 and 2013.

Time point specified: after dendritic cell vaccination, including at tumor progression/relapse. Using immunoSEQ multiplex PCR, the repertoire was profiled, and TCRdb retains in-frame clones only, with some absent. The sample lists roughly 50,000 clones, over 75% seen once, with around 5% in the top ten. In the case of this clone: Within the sample, other DNA sequences also encode this same CDR3.

This CDR3 contains 12 residues. Germline CDR1 is SQVTM and CDR2 is ANQGSEA. V gave up 3 bases and J gave up 1 base, with 7 bases separating them. Material: blood, obtained after dendritic cell vaccination. The chain couples TRBV29-1 to TRBJ2-7; a weak D match, TRBD1 (6 bases). The sequence was obtained from a human donor with glioblastoma. CDR3 region: CSVETGSYEQYF. The CDR3 nucleotides read TGCAGCGTTGAGACAGGATCCTACGAGCAGTACTTC.